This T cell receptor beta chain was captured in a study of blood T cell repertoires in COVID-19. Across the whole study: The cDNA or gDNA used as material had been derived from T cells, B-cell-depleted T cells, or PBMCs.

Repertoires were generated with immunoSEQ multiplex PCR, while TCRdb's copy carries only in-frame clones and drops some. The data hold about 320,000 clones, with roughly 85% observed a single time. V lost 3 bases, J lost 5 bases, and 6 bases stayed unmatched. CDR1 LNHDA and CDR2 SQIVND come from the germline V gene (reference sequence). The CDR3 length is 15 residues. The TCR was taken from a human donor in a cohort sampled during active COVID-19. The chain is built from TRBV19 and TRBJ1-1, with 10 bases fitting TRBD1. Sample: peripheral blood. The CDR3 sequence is CASSIGTGVWTEAFF. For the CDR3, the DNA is TGTGCCAGTAGTATCGGGACAGGGGTTTGGACTGAAGCTTTCTTT. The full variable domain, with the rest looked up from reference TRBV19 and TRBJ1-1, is DGGITQSPKYLFRKEGQNVTLSCEQNLNHDAMYWYRQDPGQGLRLIYYSQIVNDFQKGDIAEGYSVSREKKESFPLTVTSAQKNPTAFYLCASSIGTGVWTEAFFGQGTRLTVV.